A single sample gave rise to the 30 T cell receptor beta chains below, sequenced in a study of blood T cell repertoires in COVID-19. Using immunoSEQ multiplex PCR, the repertoire was profiled, and TCRdb retains in-frame clones only, with some absent. The profile covers about 250,000 clones, with around nine tenths appearing a single time and around 1.5% taken by the ten largest. Sample: peripheral blood. These TCRs come from a woman aged 60-70 years who had recovered from COVID-19.

V gene TRBV27 combines with J gene TRBJ2-3, with no clear D. Germline CDR1 reads MNHEY; CDR2 reads SMNVEV (reference sequence). The V gene lost 5 bases and the J gene lost 1 base, with 13 bases spanning the gap. The CDR3 totals 15 residues. DNA of the CDR3: TGTGCCAGCAGTCCCTTCCGGTCCCGCACAGATACGCAGTATTTT. Translating gives CASSPFRSRTDTQYF.

V is TRBV5-4 and J is TRBJ1-6; 9 nucleotides agree with TRBD1. This CDR3 contains 15 residues. The V gene's germline CDR1 is SGHNT and CDR2 YYREEE (reference sequence). Trimming removed 4 bases from V and 6 bases from J; junction bases left unmatched: 5. This CDR3 is CASSGRGQGNSPLHF. The DNA of the CDR3 is TGTGCCAGCAGCGGCAGGGGACAGGGTAATTCACCCCTCCACTTT.

The rearrangement links TRBV28 to TRBJ1-3; no firm D call. Germline CDR1 and CDR2: MDHEN and SYDVKM. V lost 2 bases and J lost 1, with 9 bases in between. The CDR3 has 15 amino acids. This CDR3 is CASSLMGGSGNTIYF. CDR3 sequence (DNA): TGTGCCAGCAGTTTAATGGGAGGATCTGGAAACACCATATATTTT. Using reference TRBV28 and TRBJ1-3 for the parts outside the CDR3, the full variable domain is DVKVTQSSRYLVKRTGEKVFLECVQDMDHENMFWYRQDPGLGLRLIYFSYDVKMKEKGDIPEGYSVSREKKERFSLILESASTNQTSMYLCASSLMGGSGNTIYFGEGSWLTVV.

This rearrangement joins TRBV7-3 to TRBJ1-1; 7 nucleotides agree with TRBD1. V was pared by 5 bases and J by 2 bases, with 5 bases of the junction left unmatched. Germline V CDR1 and CDR2: SGHTA, FQGTGA. There are 14 residues in the CDR3. This CDR3 reads CASSKGQTNTEAFF. CDR3 nucleotide sequence: TGTGCCAGCAGCAAGGGACAGACTAACACTGAAGCTTTCTTT. Full variable domain (rest looked up from reference TRBV7-3 and TRBJ1-1): GAGVSQTPSNKVTEKGKYVELRCDPISGHTALYWYRQSLGQGPEFLIYFQGTGAADDSGLPNDRFFAVRPEGSVSTLKIQRTERGDSAVYLCASSKGQTNTEAFFGQGTRLTVV.

J is TRBJ2-3 and V is TRBV29-1; TRBD2 agrees at 9 bases. V trimming: 3 bases; J trimming: 2 bases; junction bases outside the gene matches: 6. The germline V gene has CDR1 SQVTM and CDR2 ANQGSEA. CDR3 length equals 15 residues. CDR3: CSVDASGGSTDTQYF. The CDR3 DNA sequence: TGCAGCGTTGATGCGAGCGGGGGGTCCACAGATACGCAGTATTTT.

The chain is built from TRBV5-1 and TRBJ2-1; 8 bases fit TRBD2. Unmatched junction bases numbered 4, after V lost 1 base and J lost 1 base. This CDR3 region has 16 residues. Looked up from germline, CDR1 is SGHRS and CDR2 is YFSETQ. The CDR3 protein is CASSLLGGGSYNEQFF. CDR3 bases: TGCGCCAGCAGCTTGCTCGGCGGGGGGTCCTACAATGAGCAGTTCTTC.

In its sample, this clone was seen once. The chain employs TRBV4-1 and TRBJ2-7, with 7 bases fitting TRBD1. V was pared by 1 base and J by 6 bases, with 3 bases of the junction left unmatched. The CDR3 is made up of 13 amino acids. Germline loops: CDR1 MGHRA, CDR2 YSYEKL. CDR3 DNA: TGCGCCAGCAGCCAAGTGAGGGGGCTCGAGCAGTACTTC. This sequence encodes CASSQVRGLEQYF.

The chain couples TRBV28 to TRBJ2-3; 9 bases line up with TRBD1. Looked up from germline, CDR1 is MDHEN and CDR2 is SYDVKM. The V gene end was trimmed by 3 bases and the J gene end by 0 bases; junction bases not matched to a gene: 19. This CDR3 contains 21 residues. The CDR3 DNA is TGTGCCAGCAGTTTCGACCCGCGGACAGGGGTGCTTCGAGGGAGCACAGATACGCAGTATTTT. Its protein is CASSFDPRTGVLRGSTDTQYF.

The chain recombines TRBV11-3 with TRBJ2-3; the match to TRBD2 covers 7 bases. This CDR3 has 15 residues. Germline V gives CDR1 SGHNT, CDR2 YENEEA. V dropped 5 bases and J dropped 6; count of bases not matched to a gene: 11. The CDR3 spells CASSHGLVGFDTQYF. In nucleotides, the CDR3 is TGTGCCAGCAGCCACGGACTAGTCGGGTTTGATACGCAGTATTTT.

This clone was counted once. The DNA of the CDR3 is TGCAGCGTTGGGGCGGGGGGCAGCAATCAGCCCCAGCATTTT. Translation: CSVGAGGSNQPQHF. V usage is TRBV29-1 and J usage is TRBJ1-5; possible D gene TRBD1, 6 bases. V lost 4 bases and J 1 base, leaving 11 bases between the germline ends. Germline V CDR1 and CDR2: SQVTM, ANQGSEA. This CDR3 has 14 amino acids.

The rearrangement joins TRBV7-2 to TRBJ2-2, with D maybe TRBD2 (6 bases). This CDR3 has 14 amino acids. Trimming pared 2 bases from V and 4 bases from J, leaving 8 bases between. Germline-derived CDR1 and CDR2 are SGHTA and FQGNSA. The CDR3 coding sequence is TGTGCCAGCAGCTTAAACGGGGGCACCGGGGAGCTGTTTTTT. It specifies CASSLNGGTGELFF.

This chain uses TRBV6-5 with TRBJ1-4, with D unclear. This CDR3 contains 15 residues. Germline CDR1 reads MNHEY; CDR2 reads SVGAGI. V was shortened by 7 bases and J by 6 bases, with 18 bases between the two germline ends. CDR3 amino acids: CASTHPNGLDEKLFF. CDR3 nucleotide sequence: TGTGCCAGCACCCACCCTAACGGGTTGGATGAAAAACTGTTTTTT.

V usage is TRBV19 and J usage is TRBJ2-4; 9 bases line up with TRBD1. Trimming removed 6 bases from V and 0 bases from J; junction bases left unmatched: 9. Looked up from germline, CDR1 is LNHDA and CDR2 is SQIVND (reference sequence). The CDR3 runs to 17 residues. CDR3: CASRKRTGALAKNIQYF. The CDR3 coding sequence is TGTGCCAGTAGGAAGAGGACAGGGGCTTTAGCCAAAAACATTCAGTACTTC.

V gene TRBV2 combines with J gene TRBJ1-6; D unresolved. The CDR3 consists of 15 residues. CDR1 is SNHLY, CDR2 FYNNEI, per germline. V lost 3 bases and J lost 2, with 8 bases in between. CDR3: CASSERLPYNSPLHF. The CDR3 DNA is TGTGCCAGCAGTGAGAGGCTCCCCTATAATTCACCCCTCCACTTT.

The count of this clone is one. CDR3 sequence: CASSLNRDRIRSGANVLTF. CDR3 bases: TGTGCCAGCAGCCTCAACCGGGACAGAATTCGCTCTGGGGCCAACGTCCTGACTTTC. The chain couples TRBV3-1 (or the pseudogene TRBV3-2) to TRBJ2-6; the match to TRBD1 covers 7 bases. The CDR3 covers 19 residues. Trimming cost V 4 bases and J 0 bases; bases outside gene matches: 12. Germline lookup yields CDR1 LGHDT and CDR2 YNNKEL (reference sequence).

The chain links TRBV3-1 (or the pseudogene TRBV3-2) to TRBJ2-7; tentatively, D is TRBD1 (6 bases). The germline CDR1 and CDR2 sequences are LGHDT and YNNKEL (reference sequence). Trimming cost V 1 base and J 3 bases, with 22 bases left between them. The CDR3 is 18 amino acids. The CDR3 region has the DNA TGTGCCAGCAGCCAAGCTTCTAGTGGGGGCTATGAGGTCTACGAGCAGTACTTC. It translates to CASSQASSGGYEVYEQYF.

This clone has a single count. The chain has TRBV5-1 and TRBJ1-3, with D hard to call. The V gene's germline CDR1 is SGHRS and CDR2 YFSETQ. Trimming took off 0 bases at V and 0 bases at J, with 10 bases between the two ends. This CDR3 is built from 16 residues. CDR3 nucleotides: TGCGCCAGCAGCTTGGGGCGGGGAATCTCTGGAAACACCATATATTTT. It translates to CASSLGRGISGNTIYF.

This chain connects TRBV5-1 to TRBJ1-1; possibly TRBD1 for D (5 bases). The CDR3 is 12 amino acids. The germline CDR1 and CDR2 sequences are SGHRS and YFSETQ. V was cut by 3 bases and J by 4 bases, with 7 bases left in between. The CDR3 bases are TGCGCCAGCAGCTATACAGGCACTGAAGCTTTCTTT. This codes for CASSYTGTEAFF.

V and J are TRBV5-1 and TRBJ1-2, with D possibly matching TRBD1 (5 bases). The CDR3 covers 14 residues. Deletions cut 4 bases from V and 4 bases from J, with 14 bases between. In germline, CDR1 is SGHRS, CDR2 YFSETQ. The CDR3 DNA reads TGCGCCAGCAGCGGACAAGGCGCCGGCTATGGCTACACCTTC. It yields the protein CASSGQGAGYGYTF.

This chain links TRBV5-5 with TRBJ2-1; D not resolved. This CDR3 has 14 residues. Trimming left V 0 bases short and J 0 bases short, with 4 bases between. The germline CDR1 and CDR2 sequences are SGHKS and YYEKEE (reference sequence). CDR3 loop: CASSLDSSYNEQFF. In DNA, the CDR3 is TGTGCCAGCAGCTTGGACAGCTCCTACAATGAGCAGTTCTTC. Full variable domain (outside the CDR3, taken from reference TRBV5-5 and TRBJ2-1): DAGVTQSPTHLIKTRGQQVTLRCSPISGHKSVSWYQQVLGQGPQFIFQYYEKEERGRGNFPDRFSARQFPNYSSELNVNALLLGDSALYLCASSLDSSYNEQFFGPGTRLTVL.

As DNA, the CDR3 is TGTGCCAGCAGTTATTTTCCCCCCAGGGACAATGAGCAGTTCTTC. Translation gives CASSYFPPRDNEQFF. V and J are TRBV6-5 and TRBJ2-1, with a possible D match to TRBD1 (5 bases). Germline assignment: CDR1 MNHEY and CDR2 SVGAGI. This CDR3 has 15 residues. With 3 bases removed from V and 5 bases from J, the gap between germline ends came to 14 bases.

This chain joins TRBV3-1 (or the pseudogene TRBV3-2) and TRBJ1-2, with D possibly being TRBD1 (5 bases). The germline V and J ends were trimmed by 0 bases and 2 bases, with 7 bases remaining between them. This CDR3 is built from 14 residues. Per the germline V gene, CDR1 is LGHDT and CDR2 is YNNKEL (reference sequence). CDR3: CASSQEQGNYGYTF. CDR3 nucleotide sequence: TGTGCCAGCAGCCAAGAGCAGGGAAACTATGGCTACACCTTC.

This chain links TRBV6-5 with TRBJ2-3, with 7 bases that match TRBD2. The V segment lost 6 bases and the J segment 1 base; nucleotides outside the gene matches: 7. In germline, CDR1 is MNHEY, CDR2 SVGAGI. The CDR3 length is 15 residues. CDR3: CASSPRGVGTDTQYF. The CDR3 DNA follows: TGTGCCAGCAGCCCACGGGGGGTTGGCACAGATACGCAGTATTTT.

The chain employs TRBV6-4 and TRBJ1-2; no firm D call. This CDR3 has 12 amino acids. CDR1 and CDR2 from the germline V gene are MRHNA and SNTAGT. The V and J ends lost 10 bases and 3 bases respectively, with 12 bases between them. Here the CDR3 DNA reads TGTGCCACGCGAGAGGGCGACTATGGCTACACCTTC. This gives the protein CATREGDYGYTF.

The chain joins TRBV6-5 to TRBJ2-7, with 7 bases lining up with TRBD1. This CDR3 is built from 14 residues. With 4 bases clipped from V and 2 bases from J, the junction kept 5 bases outside the gene matches. Per the germline V gene, CDR1 is MNHEY and CDR2 is SVGAGI. DNA for the CDR3: TGTGCCAGCAGTTCGGACAGGTACCCCTACGAGCAGTACTTC. Amino acids: CASSSDRYPYEQYF.

V is TRBV7-3 and J is TRBJ2-5, with 8 bases matching TRBD1. V dropped 5 bases and J dropped 5; count of bases not matched to a gene: 10. The CDR3 is 15 residues long. In germline, CDR1 is SGHTA, CDR2 FQGTGA. This CDR3 is CASSQYSTGEETQYF. CDR3 in DNA: TGTGCCAGCAGCCAATACTCGACAGGGGAGGAGACCCAGTACTTC.

V and J are TRBV2 and TRBJ2-7; possible D gene TRBD1, 5 bases. V was pared by 2 bases and J by 6 bases, with 14 bases between. CDR1 and CDR2 (germline): SNHLY, FYNNEI. The length of the CDR3 is 14 residues. CDR3 amino acids: CASSEFRRDLEQYF. The CDR3 DNA sequence: TGTGCCAGCAGTGAATTCCGCAGGGATCTCGAGCAGTACTTC.

This clone was counted once. The chain is built from TRBV6-6 and TRBJ1-1; 8 bases line up with TRBD1. From germline, CDR1 is MNHNY and CDR2 SVGAGI (reference sequence). The CDR3 consists of 15 residues. Losses at the gene ends were 6 bases for V and 2 bases for J; bases not matched to a gene: 8. In nucleotides, the CDR3 is TGTGCCAGCAGCCTCCCGGACAGGGCTAACACTGAAGCTTTCTTT. It encodes CASSLPDRANTEAFF.

V gene TRBV14 combines with J gene TRBJ2-2; D is ambiguous. Germline CDR1 reads SGHDN; CDR2 reads FVKESK. This CDR3 has 16 amino acids. V lost 1 base and J 1 base, leaving 10 bases between the germline ends. The CDR3 nucleotides read TGTGCCAGCAGCCAAGTGACTCCCCTGAACACCGGGGAGCTGTTTTTT. This gives the protein CASSQVTPLNTGELFF.

The chain is built from TRBV19 and TRBJ1-5; maybe TRBD1 (5 bases). Germline CDR1 is LNHDA and CDR2 is SQIVND (reference sequence). The CDR3 loop spans 16 amino acids. Deletions cut 0 bases from V and 6 bases from J, with 15 bases between. The CDR3: CASSIDGGLSIQPQHF. In DNA, the CDR3 is TGTGCCAGTAGTATAGATGGGGGGTTAAGTATTCAGCCCCAGCATTTT. The full variable domain, with the rest looked up from reference TRBV19 and TRBJ1-5, is DGGITQSPKYLFRKEGQNVTLSCEQNLNHDAMYWYRQDPGQGLRLIYYSQIVNDFQKGDIAEGYSVSREKKESFPLTVTSAQKNPTAFYLCASSIDGGLSIQPQHFGDGTRLSIL.